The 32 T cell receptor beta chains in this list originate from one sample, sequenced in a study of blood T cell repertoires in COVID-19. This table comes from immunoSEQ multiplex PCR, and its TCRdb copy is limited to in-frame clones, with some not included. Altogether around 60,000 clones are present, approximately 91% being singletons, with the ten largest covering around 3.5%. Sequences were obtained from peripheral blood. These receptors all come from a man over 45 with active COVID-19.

CDR3 in amino acids: CASKGTNYGYTF. The CDR3 DNA reads as TGTGCCTCGAAGGGGACTAACTATGGCTACACCTTC. The chain combines TRBV30 with TRBJ1-2, with D maybe TRBD1 (5 bases). The CDR3 spans 12 residues. V was pared by 7 bases and J by 0 bases, with 9 bases between. Germline-derived CDR1 and CDR2 are GTSNPN and SVGIG (reference sequence).

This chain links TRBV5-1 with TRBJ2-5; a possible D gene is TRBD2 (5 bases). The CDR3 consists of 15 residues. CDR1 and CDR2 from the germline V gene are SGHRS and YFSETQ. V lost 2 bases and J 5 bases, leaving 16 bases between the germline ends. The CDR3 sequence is CASSFRLAVGETQYF. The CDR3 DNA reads TGCGCCAGCAGCTTTCGGCTAGCTGTTGGCGAGACCCAGTACTTC. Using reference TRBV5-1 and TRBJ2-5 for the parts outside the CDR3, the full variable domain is KAGVTQTPRYLIKTRGQQVTLSCSPISGHRSVSWYQQTPGQGLQFLFEYFSETQRNKGNFPGRFSGRQFSNSRSEMNVSTLELGDSALYLCASSFRLAVGETQYFGPGTRLLVL.

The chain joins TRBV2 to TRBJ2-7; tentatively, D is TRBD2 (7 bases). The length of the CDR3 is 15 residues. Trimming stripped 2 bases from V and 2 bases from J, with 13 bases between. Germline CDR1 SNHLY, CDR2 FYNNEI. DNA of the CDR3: TGTGCCAGCAGTGAAAGGGGGGGGATAACCTACGAGCAGTACTTC. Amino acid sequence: CASSERGGITYEQYF. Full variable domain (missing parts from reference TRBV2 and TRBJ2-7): EPEVTQTPSHQVTQMGQEVILRCVPISNHLYFYWYRQILGQKVEFLVSFYNNEISEKSEIFDDQFSVERPDGSNFTLKIRSTKLEDSAMYFCASSERGGITYEQYFGPGTRLTVT.

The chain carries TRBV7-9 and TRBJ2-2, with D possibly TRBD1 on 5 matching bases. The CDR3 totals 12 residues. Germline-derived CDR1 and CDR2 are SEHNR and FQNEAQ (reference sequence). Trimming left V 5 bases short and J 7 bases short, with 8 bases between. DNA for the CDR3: TGTGCCAGCAGCATTAGGGGCGGGGAGCTGTTTTTT. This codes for CASSIRGGELFF.

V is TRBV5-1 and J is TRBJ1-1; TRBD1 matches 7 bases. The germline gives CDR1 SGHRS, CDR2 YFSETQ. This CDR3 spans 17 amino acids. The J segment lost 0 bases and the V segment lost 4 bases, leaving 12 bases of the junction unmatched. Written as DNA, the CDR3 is TGCGCCAGCAGCAGCCGGGACAGACTCCTCTTGAACACTGAAGCTTTCTTT. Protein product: CASSSRDRLLLNTEAFF.

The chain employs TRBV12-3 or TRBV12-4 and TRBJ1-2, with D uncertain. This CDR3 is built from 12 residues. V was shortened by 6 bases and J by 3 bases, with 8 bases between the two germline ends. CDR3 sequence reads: CASSPRDYGYTF. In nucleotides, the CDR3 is TGTGCCAGCAGCCCCCGGGACTATGGCTACACCTTC.

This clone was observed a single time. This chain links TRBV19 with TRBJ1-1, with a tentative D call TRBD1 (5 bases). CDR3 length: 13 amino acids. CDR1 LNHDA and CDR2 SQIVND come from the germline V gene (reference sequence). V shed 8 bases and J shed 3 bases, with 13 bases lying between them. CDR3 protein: CASGATVYTEAFF. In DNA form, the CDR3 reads TGTGCCAGTGGGGCGACAGTCTACACTGAAGCTTTCTTT.

The CDR3 DNA follows: TGTGCCAGCAGCGTCCAAGGGGGAAGCGACGAGCAGTACTTC. Protein: CASSVQGGSDEQYF. V is TRBV9 and J is TRBJ2-7; weak D call: TRBD1 (6 bases). Trimming stripped 2 bases from V and 5 bases from J, with 14 bases between. Germline loops: CDR1 SGDLS, CDR2 YYNGEE. This CDR3 spans 14 amino acids.

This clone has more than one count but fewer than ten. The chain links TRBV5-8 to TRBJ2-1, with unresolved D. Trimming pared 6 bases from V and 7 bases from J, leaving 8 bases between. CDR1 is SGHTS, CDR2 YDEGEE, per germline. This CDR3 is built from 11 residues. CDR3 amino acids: CASTPRNEQFF. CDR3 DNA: TGTGCCAGCACCCCCAGGAATGAGCAGTTCTTC.

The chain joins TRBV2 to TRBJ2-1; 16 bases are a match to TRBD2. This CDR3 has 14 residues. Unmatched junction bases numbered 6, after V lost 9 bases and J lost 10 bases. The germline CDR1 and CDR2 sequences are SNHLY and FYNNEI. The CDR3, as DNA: TGTGCCAGTAAACCGGGACTAGCGGGGGGGGAGCAGTTCTTC. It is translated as CASKPGLAGGEQFF.

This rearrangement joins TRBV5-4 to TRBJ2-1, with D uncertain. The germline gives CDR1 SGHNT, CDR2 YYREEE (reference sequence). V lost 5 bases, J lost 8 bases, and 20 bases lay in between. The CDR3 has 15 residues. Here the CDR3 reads CASRKTQLTSDEQFF. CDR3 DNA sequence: TGTGCCAGCAGAAAGACTCAGTTGACGAGCGATGAGCAGTTCTTC. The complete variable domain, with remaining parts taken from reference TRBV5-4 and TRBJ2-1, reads ETGVTQSPTHLIKTRGQQVTLRCSSQSGHNTVSWYQQALGQGPQFIFQYYREEENGRGNFPPRFSGLQFPNYSSELNVNALELDDSALYLCASRKTQLTSDEQFFGPGTRLTVL.

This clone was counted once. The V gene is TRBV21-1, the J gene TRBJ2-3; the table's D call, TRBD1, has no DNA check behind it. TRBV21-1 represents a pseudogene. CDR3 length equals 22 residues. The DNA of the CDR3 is TGTGCCAGCAGCAAAGTTAACAGGGGAAAACCCATGGGGAAGTCTAGCACAGATACGCAGTATTTT. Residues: CASSKVNRGKPMGKSSTDTQYF.

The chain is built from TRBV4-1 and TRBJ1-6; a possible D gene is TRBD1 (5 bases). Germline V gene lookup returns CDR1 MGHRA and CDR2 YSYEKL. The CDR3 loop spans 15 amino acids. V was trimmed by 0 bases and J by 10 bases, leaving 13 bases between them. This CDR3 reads CASSQETAGGSPLHF. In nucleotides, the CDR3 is TGCGCCAGCAGCCAAGAAACGGCCGGGGGATCACCCCTCCACTTT.

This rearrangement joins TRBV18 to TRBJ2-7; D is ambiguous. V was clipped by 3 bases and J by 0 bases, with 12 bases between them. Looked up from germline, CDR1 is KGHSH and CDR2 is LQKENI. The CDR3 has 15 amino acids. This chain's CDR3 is CASSPLPGFSYEQYF. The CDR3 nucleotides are TGTGCCAGCTCACCTCTTCCAGGTTTCTCCTACGAGCAGTACTTC.

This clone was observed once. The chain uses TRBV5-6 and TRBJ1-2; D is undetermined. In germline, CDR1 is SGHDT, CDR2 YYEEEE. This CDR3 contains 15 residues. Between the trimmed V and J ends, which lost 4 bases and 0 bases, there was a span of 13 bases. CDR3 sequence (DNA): TGTGCCAGCAGCCCCCGTTTGGGAGCTAACTATGGCTACACCTTC. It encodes CASSPRLGANYGYTF.

Here the CDR3 DNA reads TGTGCCAGTACCCCGGAGCCCGCCTCTCTATCCTACGAGCAGTACTTC. The encoded protein is CASTPEPASLSYEQYF. The V gene is TRBV19, the J gene TRBJ2-7, with D unclear. This CDR3 region has 16 residues. Germline assignment: CDR1 LNHDA and CDR2 SQIVND (reference sequence). Between the trimmed V and J ends, which lost 7 bases and 1 base, there was a span of 20 bases.

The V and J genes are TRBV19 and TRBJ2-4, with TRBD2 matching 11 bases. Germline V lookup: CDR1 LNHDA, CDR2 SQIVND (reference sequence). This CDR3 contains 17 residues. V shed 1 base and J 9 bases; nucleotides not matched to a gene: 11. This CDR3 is CASSIGATSGAGVIQYF. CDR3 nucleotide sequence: TGTGCCAGTAGTATAGGGGCGACTAGCGGGGCCGGGGTCATTCAGTACTTC.

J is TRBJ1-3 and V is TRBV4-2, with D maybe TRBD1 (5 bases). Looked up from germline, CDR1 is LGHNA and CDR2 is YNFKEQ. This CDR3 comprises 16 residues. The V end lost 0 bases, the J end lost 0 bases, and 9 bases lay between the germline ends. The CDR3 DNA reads TGTGCCAGCAGCCAAGAAGCGGGGCCCTCTGGAAACACCATATATTTT. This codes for CASSQEAGPSGNTIYF.

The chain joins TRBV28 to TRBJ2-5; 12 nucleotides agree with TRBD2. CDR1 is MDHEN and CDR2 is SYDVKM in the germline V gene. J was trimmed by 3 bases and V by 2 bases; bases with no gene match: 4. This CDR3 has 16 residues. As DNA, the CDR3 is TGTGCCAGCAGTTTAGGACTAGCGGGGAAAAAAGAGACCCAGTACTTC. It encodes CASSLGLAGKKETQYF.

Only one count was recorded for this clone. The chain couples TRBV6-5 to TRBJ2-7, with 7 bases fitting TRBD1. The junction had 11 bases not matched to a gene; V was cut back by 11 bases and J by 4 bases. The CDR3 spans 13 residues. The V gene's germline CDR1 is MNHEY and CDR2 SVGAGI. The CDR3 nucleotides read TGTGCCGCAAGCCGAGGGGGCACGTACGAGCAGTACTTC. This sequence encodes CAASRGGTYEQYF.

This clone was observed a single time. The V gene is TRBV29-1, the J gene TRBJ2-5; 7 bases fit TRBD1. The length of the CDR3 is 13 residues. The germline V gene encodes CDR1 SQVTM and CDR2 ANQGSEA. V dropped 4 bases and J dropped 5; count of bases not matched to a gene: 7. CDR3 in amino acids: CSVGVGGLETQYF. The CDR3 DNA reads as TGCAGCGTTGGTGTAGGGGGCCTCGAGACCCAGTACTTC.

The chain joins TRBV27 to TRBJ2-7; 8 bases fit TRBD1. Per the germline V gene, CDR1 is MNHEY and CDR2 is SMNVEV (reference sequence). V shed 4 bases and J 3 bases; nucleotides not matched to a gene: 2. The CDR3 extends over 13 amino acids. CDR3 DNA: TGTGCCAGCAGTTCAACAGGGGGCTACGAGCAGTACTTC. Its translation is CASSSTGGYEQYF.

The CDR3 DNA sequence: TGTGCCAGCAGCTCGGCTCGGAGGGGCACTGAAGCTTTCTTT. This translates into CASSSARRGTEAFF. The chain is built from TRBV5-8 and TRBJ1-1; tentatively, D is TRBD1 (5 bases). There are 14 residues in the CDR3. Per germline, CDR1 SGHTS and CDR2 YDEGEE. V was cut by 3 bases and J by 4 bases, with 13 bases left in between. Full variable domain (rest looked up from reference TRBV5-8 and TRBJ1-1): EAGVTQSPTHLIKTRGQQATLRCSPISGHTSVYWYQQALGLGLQFLLWYDEGEERNRGNFPPRFSGRQFPNYSSELNVNALELEDSALYLCASSSARRGTEAFFGQGTRLTVV.

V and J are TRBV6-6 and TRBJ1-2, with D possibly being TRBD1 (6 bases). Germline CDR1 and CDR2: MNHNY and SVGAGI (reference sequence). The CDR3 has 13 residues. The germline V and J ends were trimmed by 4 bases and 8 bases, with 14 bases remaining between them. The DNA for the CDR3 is TGTGCCAGCAGTTCCACAGGGTTCGAGGGCTACACCTTC. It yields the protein CASSSTGFEGYTF.

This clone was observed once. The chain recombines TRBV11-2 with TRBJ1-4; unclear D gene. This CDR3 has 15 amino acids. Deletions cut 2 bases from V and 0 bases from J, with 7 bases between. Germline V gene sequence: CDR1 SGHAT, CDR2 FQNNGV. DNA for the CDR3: TGTGCCAGCAGCTTATTCCCCGCAACTAATGAAAAACTGTTTTTT. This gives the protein CASSLFPATNEKLFF.

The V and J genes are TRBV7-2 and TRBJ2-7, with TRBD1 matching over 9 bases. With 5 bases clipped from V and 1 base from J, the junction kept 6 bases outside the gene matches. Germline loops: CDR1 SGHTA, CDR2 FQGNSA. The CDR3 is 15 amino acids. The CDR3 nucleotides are TGTGCCAGCAGCCCCCGACAGGGGGGGTCCTACGAGCAGTACTTC. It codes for CASSPRQGGSYEQYF.

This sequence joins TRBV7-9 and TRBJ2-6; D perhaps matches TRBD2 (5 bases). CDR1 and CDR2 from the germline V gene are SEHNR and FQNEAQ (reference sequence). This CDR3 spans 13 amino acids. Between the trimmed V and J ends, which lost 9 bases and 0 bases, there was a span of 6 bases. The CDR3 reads CARGSSGANVLTF. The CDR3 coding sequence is TGTGCCAGGGGGAGCTCTGGGGCCAACGTCCTGACTTTC.

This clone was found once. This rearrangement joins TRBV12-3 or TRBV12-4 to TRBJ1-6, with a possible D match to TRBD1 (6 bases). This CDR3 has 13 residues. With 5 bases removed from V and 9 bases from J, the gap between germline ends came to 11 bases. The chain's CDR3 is CASSGQPRSPLHF. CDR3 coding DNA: TGTGCCAGCAGTGGACAGCCCCGTTCACCCCTCCACTTT.

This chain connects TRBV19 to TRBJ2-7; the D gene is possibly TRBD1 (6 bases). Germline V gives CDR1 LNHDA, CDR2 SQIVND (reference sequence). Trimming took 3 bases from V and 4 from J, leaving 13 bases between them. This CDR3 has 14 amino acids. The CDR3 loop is CASSILGHPYEQYF. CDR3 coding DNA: TGTGCCAGTAGTATCCTGGGACACCCGTACGAGCAGTACTTC.

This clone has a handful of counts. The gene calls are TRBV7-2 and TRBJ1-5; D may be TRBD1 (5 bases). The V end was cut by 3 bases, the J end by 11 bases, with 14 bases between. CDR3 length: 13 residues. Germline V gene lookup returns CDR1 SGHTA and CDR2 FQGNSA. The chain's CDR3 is CASSFGGVGTQHF. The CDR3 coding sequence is TGTGCCAGCAGCTTTGGGGGGGTCGGGACCCAGCATTTT.

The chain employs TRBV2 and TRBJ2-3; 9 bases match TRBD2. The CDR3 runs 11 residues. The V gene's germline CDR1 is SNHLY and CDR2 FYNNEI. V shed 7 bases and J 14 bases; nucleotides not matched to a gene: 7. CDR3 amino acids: CASIRSGGLYF. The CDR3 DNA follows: TGTGCCAGCATCCGTAGCGGGGGATTGTATTTT.

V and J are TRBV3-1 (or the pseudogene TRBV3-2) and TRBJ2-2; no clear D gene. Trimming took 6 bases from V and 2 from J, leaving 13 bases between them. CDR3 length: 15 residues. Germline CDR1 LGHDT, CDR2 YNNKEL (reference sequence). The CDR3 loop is CASSQTFFNTGELFF. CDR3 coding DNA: TGTGCCAGCAGTCAGACTTTCTTTAACACCGGGGAGCTGTTTTTT.